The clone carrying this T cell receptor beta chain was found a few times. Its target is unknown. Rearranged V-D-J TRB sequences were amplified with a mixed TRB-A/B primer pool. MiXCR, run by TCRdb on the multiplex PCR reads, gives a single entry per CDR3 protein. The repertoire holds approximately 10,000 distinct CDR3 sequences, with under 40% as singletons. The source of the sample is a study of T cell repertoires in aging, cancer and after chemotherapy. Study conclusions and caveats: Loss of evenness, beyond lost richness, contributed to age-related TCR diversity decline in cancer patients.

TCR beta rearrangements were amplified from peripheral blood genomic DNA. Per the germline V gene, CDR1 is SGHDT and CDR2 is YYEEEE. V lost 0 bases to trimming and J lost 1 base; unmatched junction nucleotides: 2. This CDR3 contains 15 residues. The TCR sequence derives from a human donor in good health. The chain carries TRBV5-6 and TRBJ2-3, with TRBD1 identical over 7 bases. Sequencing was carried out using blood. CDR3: CASSLEGARTDTQYF. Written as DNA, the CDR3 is TGTGCCAGCAGCTTGGAGGGGGCACGCACAGATACGCAGTATTTT. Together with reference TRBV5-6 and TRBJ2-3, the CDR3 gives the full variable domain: DAGVTQSPTHLIKTRGQQVTLRCSPKSGHDTVSWYQQALGQGPQFIFQYYEEEERQRGNFPDRFSGHQFPNYSSELNVNALLLGDSALYLCASSLEGARTDTQYFGPGTRLTVL.